Below, 24 T cell receptor beta chains from the same sample are listed, as sequenced in a study of T cells in Graves' hyperthyroidism and ophthalmopathy. Amplified TCR beta CDR3 regions came from RNA transcripts. The TCR CDR3 was amplified in a first-round RT-PCR using the HTBI primer set. TCRdb passed the multiplex PCR reads through MiXCR, listing each CDR3 protein once. The repertoire has approximately 350,000 distinct CDR3 sequences, around 15% of them found once; the top ten carry roughly a fifth. The sample consisted of blood. All receptors derive from an older woman with Graves' ophthalmopathy.

Points on this clonotype: A much larger clone differs by one base, so this may be a read error. The V and J genes are TRBV12-5 and TRBJ1-1; the D is unclear. The germline CDR1 and CDR2 sequences are LGHNT and FRNRAP. The CDR3 spans 15 residues. The CDR3 sequence is CVSGLKDWRNTEAFF. Written as DNA, the CDR3 is TGTGTTAGTGGTTTGAAGGACTGGCGGAACACTGAAGCTTTCTTT. Filled out from reference TRBV12-5 and TRBJ1-1, the complete variable domain reads DARVTQTPRHKVTEMGQEVTMRCQPILGHNTVFWYRQTMMQGLELLAYFRNRAPLDDSGMPKDRFSAEMPDATLATLKIQPSEPRDSAVYFCVSGLKDWRNTEAFFGQGTRLTVV.

The gene calls are TRBV10-3 and TRBJ2-7; D unclear. Germline V gene sequence: CDR1 ENHRY, CDR2 SYGVKD. Trimming shortened V by 0 bases and J by 3 bases, and 9 bases separated the two germline ends. This CDR3 region has 14 residues. The CDR3 DNA sequence: TGTGCCATCAGTGAGTCGAGACGGATCTACGAGCAGTACTTC. Its protein product is CAISESRRIYEQYF.

This clonotype was observed at least ten times. This chain links TRBV6-1 with TRBJ1-1; no clear D gene. The CDR3 is made up of 16 amino acids. Germline-derived CDR1 and CDR2 are MNHNS and SASEGT. V was cut by 0 bases and J by 1 base, with 12 bases left in between. CDR3: CASSEAHSPENTEAFF. The DNA of the CDR3 is TGTGCCAGCAGTGAAGCCCACAGCCCGGAGAACACTGAAGCTTTCTTT.

This clonotype was detected many times. V is TRBV20-1 and J is TRBJ2-7, with TRBD2 matching 11 bases. The CDR3 loop spans 15 amino acids. From germline, CDR1 is DFQATT and CDR2 SNEGSKA (reference sequence). V lost 4 bases and J lost 6; bases outside the gene matches: 11. Here the CDR3 reads CSAKGTSGTPFEQYF. CDR3 sequence (DNA): TGCAGTGCTAAAGGGACTAGCGGAACCCCCTTCGAGCAGTACTTC.

This clonotype occurred a few times. A junction end diverges from the germline sequence, so it may reflect a read error. The V and J genes are TRBV5-1 and TRBJ1-1; 7 positions agree with TRBD1. Germline CDR1 is SGHRS and CDR2 is YFSETQ. CDR3 size: 15 residues. CDR3: CASSLFQGGSTEALF. In nucleotides, the CDR3 is TGCGCCAGCAGCTTGTTTCAGGGGGGGAGCACTGAAGCTCTCTTT.

This clonotype showed up just a few times. The chain uses TRBV10-3 and TRBJ1-1; 8 bases are shared with TRBD1. The CDR3 runs 18 residues. Germline CDR1 is ENHRY and CDR2 is SYGVKD. Losses at the gene ends were 2 bases for V and 1 base for J; bases not matched to a gene: 12. The CDR3 sequence: CAISEGQGHRVGNTEAFF. Here the CDR3 DNA reads TGTGCCATCAGTGAGGGACAGGGCCATCGAGTTGGGAACACTGAAGCTTTCTTT.

Turning to this clonotype: This clone may be a read error of a much larger clone one base away. The chain is built from TRBV5-1 and TRBJ2-7; 7 bases map to TRBD1. The germline V gene encodes CDR1 SGHRS and CDR2 YFSETQ. The CDR3 has 14 amino acids. Here the CDR3 reads CASSFGDRSYEQCF. In DNA form, the CDR3 reads TGCGCCAGCAGCTTCGGGGACAGAAGCTACGAGCAGTGCTTC.

This clonotype was recorded at least ten times. This chain joins TRBV2 and TRBJ1-1; D is uncertain. Germline CDR1 and CDR2: SNHLY and FYNNEI. Trimming stripped 1 base from V and 1 base from J, with 10 bases between. The CDR3 contains 15 residues. Here the CDR3 reads CASSEEALSNTEAFF. CDR3 bases: TGTGCCAGCAGTGAAGAGGCTCTATCGAACACTGAAGCTTTCTTT.

This clonotype was seen repeatedly, ten times or more. The chain carries TRBV3-1 and TRBJ1-1; possible D gene TRBD1, 6 bases. The V end lost 7 bases, the J end lost 5 bases, and 17 bases lay between the germline ends. Germline lookup yields CDR1 LGHDT and CDR2 YNNKEL (reference sequence). This CDR3 is 14 amino acids long. The CDR3 reads CASIRKGGGTEAFF. The CDR3 DNA is TGTGCCAGCATCCGAAAAGGGGGAGGGACTGAAGCTTTCTTT. Full variable domain (remainder filled in from reference TRBV3-1 and TRBJ1-1): DTAVSQTPKYLVTQMGNDKSIKCEQNLGHDTMYWYKQDSKKFLKIMFSYNNKELIINETVPNRFSPKSPDKAHLNLHINSLELGDSAVYFCASIRKGGGTEAFFGQGTRLTVV.

This clonotype showed up many times. A read error may account for a junction end that differs from germline. The chain is built from TRBV28 and TRBJ2-7, with TRBD1 identical over 8 bases. The CDR3 runs 15 residues. Per the germline V gene, CDR1 is MDHEN and CDR2 is SYDVKM. The CDR3 sequence is CAISLFGRGRREQYF. In DNA form, the CDR3 reads TGTGCCATCAGTTTATTTGGCAGGGGGCGGCGCGAGCAGTACTTC. Full variable domain (remainder filled in from reference TRBV28 and TRBJ2-7): DVKVTQSSRYLVKRTGEKVFLECVQDMDHENMFWYRQDPGLGLRLIYFSYDVKMKEKGDIPEGYSVSREKKERFSLILESASTNQTSMYLCAISLFGRGRREQYFGPGTRLTVT.

The chain uses TRBV28 and TRBJ1-5, with a tentative D call TRBD1 (5 bases). V was pared by 4 bases and J by 7 bases, with 23 bases between. This CDR3 has 17 amino acids. Per the germline V gene, CDR1 is MDHEN and CDR2 is SYDVKM. DNA of the CDR3: TGTGCCAGCAGTTACGGGGGGTATTTGTATTTGAAACAGCCCCAGCATTTT. Residues: CASSYGGYLYLKQPQHF. Filled out from reference TRBV28 and TRBJ1-5, the complete variable domain reads DVKVTQSSRYLVKRTGEKVFLECVQDMDHENMFWYRQDPGLGLRLIYFSYDVKMKEKGDIPEGYSVSREKKERFSLILESASTNQTSMYLCASSYGGYLYLKQPQHFGDGTRLSIL.

This clonotype was counted only a few times. The rearrangement uses TRBV4-1 and TRBJ2-1, with TRBD2 identical over 7 bases. Germline V CDR1 and CDR2: MGHRA, YSYEKL. J lost 7 bases, V lost 4 bases, and 7 bases had no gene match. The CDR3 contains 14 residues. CDR3 nucleotides: TGCGCCAGCAGCCCACGGGAGGAGGGGAATGAGCAGTTCTTC. This gives the protein CASSPREEGNEQFF.

The genes are TRBV29-1 and TRBJ2-1; TRBD2 matches at 9 bases. Trimming at V came to 6 bases and at J to 7 bases, leaving 7 bases not matched to a gene. Germline CDR1 is SQVTM and CDR2 is ANQGSEA. This CDR3 is 13 amino acids long. CDR3: CSVISGRGNEQFF. In DNA, the CDR3 is TGCAGCGTCATTAGCGGGAGAGGGAATGAGCAGTTCTTC.

This clonotype has at least ten counts. V is TRBV5-1 and J is TRBJ1-2; perhaps TRBD1 as D (6 bases). The CDR3 runs to 15 residues. V shed 0 bases and J shed 4 bases, with 13 bases lying between them. Germline CDR1 and CDR2: SGHRS and YFSETQ. The CDR3 sequence is CASSLGWGRGYGYTF. CDR3 in DNA: TGCGCCAGCAGCTTGGGCTGGGGGCGAGGCTATGGCTACACCTTC.

The table lists this clonotype with many counts. The J gene is TRBJ1-5, the V gene TRBV5-5; 8 bases agree with TRBD1. Germline CDR1 reads SGHKS; CDR2 reads YYEKEE (reference sequence). The CDR3 runs 13 residues. With V trimmed by 5 bases and J by 9 bases, 7 bases remained unmatched. Here the CDR3 reads CASSQTGEPPQHF. CDR3 coding DNA: TGTGCCAGCAGTCAGACAGGGGAGCCGCCCCAGCATTTT.

This clonotype showed up just a few times. The chain couples TRBV28 to TRBJ2-7, with 11 bases that match TRBD2. V lost 7 bases, J lost 5 bases, and 13 bases stayed unmatched. This CDR3 has 16 residues. CDR1 is MDHEN, CDR2 SYDVKM, per germline. CDR3: CASTRRRLAGIHEQYF. CDR3 bases: TGTGCCAGCACCCGGCGGAGACTAGCGGGAATCCACGAGCAGTACTTC.

The J gene is TRBJ2-2, the V gene TRBV19, with 10 bases matching TRBD1. CDR1 LNHDA and CDR2 SQIVND come from the germline V gene (reference sequence). The V gene end was trimmed by 7 bases and the J gene end by 5 bases; junction bases not matched to a gene: 7. The CDR3 is 15 amino acids. The CDR3 DNA is TGTGCCAGTACCCCCGGGACAGGGGTTACCGGGGAGCTGTTTTTT. Encoded protein: CASTPGTGVTGELFF.

Comments on this clonotype: Since a much larger clone is just one base distant, this may be a read error. This sequence joins TRBV24-1 and TRBJ2-1, with unresolved D. CDR1 and CDR2 (germline): KGHDR, SFDVKD. The CDR3 covers 16 residues. The CDR3 protein is CATSVQDVPSYNGQFF. In DNA form, the CDR3 reads TGTGCCACCAGTGTCCAGGACGTTCCCTCCTACAATGGGCAGTTCTTC.

This clonotype was picked up many times. The rearrangement links TRBV5-6 to TRBJ2-5; D tentatively fits TRBD1 or TRBD2 (6 bases each). V dropped 7 bases and J dropped 5 bases, with 12 bases sitting between them. The CDR3 loop spans 12 amino acids. Germline V CDR1 and CDR2: SGHDT, YYEEEE. The CDR3 DNA reads TGTGCCAGCCGCCGGGGGCAGGAGACCCAGTACTTC. Its protein is CASRRGQETQYF.

Many counts were recorded for this clonotype. The V and J genes are TRBV5-1 and TRBJ2-1; TRBD1 aligns across 7 bases. Per germline, CDR1 SGHRS and CDR2 YFSETQ. V shed 0 bases and J 6 bases; nucleotides not matched to a gene: 3. The CDR3 is 14 residues long. Here the CDR3 DNA reads TGCGCCAGCAGCTTGGCGACAGGGTCCAATGAGCAGTTCTTC. This gives the protein CASSLATGSNEQFF.

Worth noting for this clonotype: This clone may be a read error of a much larger clone one base away. J is TRBJ2-2 and V is TRBV5-1; 7 bases align to TRBD2. CDR1 SGHRS and CDR2 YFSETQ come from the germline V gene. The CDR3 runs to 17 residues. The CDR3 DNA is TGCGTCAGCAGCTTGGAGCCGGGCGGGAGACGCACCGGGGAGCTGTTTTTT. It is translated as CVSSLEPGGRRTGELFF.

In this sample, this clonotype turned up a few times. The V gene is TRBV20-1, the J gene TRBJ2-1, with 7 positions matching TRBD2. Germline V gene sequence: CDR1 DFQATT, CDR2 SNEGSKA (reference sequence). The CDR3 loop spans 14 amino acids. Losses at the gene ends were 1 base for V and 9 bases for J; bases not matched to a gene: 9. The CDR3 here is CSARASSGKFEQFF. For the CDR3, the DNA is TGCAGTGCTAGAGCGTCTAGCGGAAAATTTGAGCAGTTCTTC.

V and J are TRBV9 and TRBJ1-1; no reliable D call. Germline CDR1 reads SGDLS; CDR2 reads YYNGEE. Trimming left V 4 bases short and J 3 bases short, with 10 bases between. This CDR3 is 13 amino acids long. For the CDR3, the DNA is TGTGCCAGCAGCTTACGGCAGGACACTGAAGCTTTCTTT. Its protein product is CASSLRQDTEAFF.

Many counts were recorded for this clonotype. The chain employs TRBV11-1 and TRBJ1-2, with TRBD1 as a possible D gene (6 bases). Germline CDR1 and CDR2: SGHAT and FQDESV (reference sequence). The V end was cut by 5 bases, the J end by 6 bases, with 10 bases between. The CDR3 extends over 12 amino acids. CDR3 residues: CASSRSGDGYTF. In DNA form, the CDR3 reads TGTGCCAGCAGCCGATCAGGGGATGGCTACACCTTC.